This passage covers 14 T cell receptor beta chains from one sample sequenced in a study of PD-1 blockade in classical Hodgkin lymphoma. This table comes from immunoSEQ multiplex PCR, and its TCRdb copy is limited to in-frame clones, with some not included. Counted here are about 47,000 clones, roughly three quarters occurring once; the ten biggest clones make up around 20%. Time point defined: cycle 4 day 1 (C4D1), after more than five weeks of nivolumab. Every one of the patients relapsed after autologous stem cell transplantation (brentuximab vedotin exposure was variable). This sample comprised peripheral blood mononuclear cells (PBMCs), obtained before the fourth cycle of nivolumab. These receptors were taken from a human donor with classical Hodgkin lymphoma.

J is TRBJ2-1 and V is TRBV5-4; D could derive from TRBD1 or TRBD2 (5 bases each). The CDR3 has 12 amino acids. Germline CDR1 and CDR2: SGHNT and YYREEE (reference sequence). Between the trimmed V and J ends, which lost 9 bases and 3 bases, there was a span of 10 bases. The CDR3 coding sequence is TGTGCCATAGGGACCGGCTACAATGAGCAGTTCTTC. Encoded protein: CAIGTGYNEQFF.

The sample holds one count of this clone. V gene TRBV10-1 combines with J gene TRBJ2-3, with TRBD2 matching over 10 bases. The CDR3 covers 15 residues. V was clipped by 0 bases and J by 8 bases; unmatched bases: 5. Germline assignment: CDR1 WNHNN and CDR2 SYGVQD (reference sequence). The CDR3 nucleotides are TGCGCCAGCAGTGAGTCGGCTAGCGGGGGTGGTACGCAGTATTTT. It codes for CASSESASGGGTQYF.

The chain recombines TRBV7-2 with TRBJ1-6; perhaps TRBD1 as D (5 bases). Germline CDR1 reads SGHTA; CDR2 reads FQGNSA. V was clipped by 5 bases and J by 7 bases, with 18 bases between them. CDR3 size: 16 residues. The DNA of the CDR3 is TGTGCCAGCAGCCCAGGGAGGGGAAATGGGAATTCACCCCTCCACTTT. Its protein product is CASSPGRGNGNSPLHF.

The rearrangement links TRBV7-9 to TRBJ1-1; TRBD1 aligns across 9 bases. This CDR3 has 17 amino acids. Trimming removed 5 bases from V and 0 bases from J; junction bases left unmatched: 10. CDR1 is SEHNR, CDR2 FQNEAQ, per germline (reference sequence). The DNA of the CDR3 is TGTGCCAGCAGCCCGCGGACAGGGGCAGGGCTGAACACTGAAGCTTTCTTT. Amino acids: CASSPRTGAGLNTEAFF.

The chain has TRBV28 and TRBJ2-5, with TRBD1 matching over 7 bases. The CDR3 has 13 amino acids. The germline V gene has CDR1 MDHEN and CDR2 SYDVKM. V shed 6 bases, J shed 4 bases, and the junction held 5 bases outside the gene matches. The CDR3 DNA reads TGTGCCAGCAGACAACAGGGGCCAGAGACCCAGTACTTC. Amino acid sequence: CASRQQGPETQYF.

The chain is built from TRBV2 and TRBJ1-4; 7 bases agree with TRBD1. This CDR3 region has 13 residues. The V gene end was trimmed by 7 bases and the J gene end by 5 bases; junction bases not matched to a gene: 4. Germline assignment: CDR1 SNHLY and CDR2 FYNNEI. CDR3 in DNA: TGTGCCAGCACTCGGACAGGCAATGAAAAACTGTTTTTT. Amino acids: CASTRTGNEKLFF.

This clone was counted between two and nine times. The chain employs TRBV5-1 and TRBJ2-1; no clear D. The germline gives CDR1 SGHRS, CDR2 YFSETQ. V gave up 4 bases and J gave up 4 bases, with 9 bases separating them. The CDR3 covers 13 residues. The DNA of the CDR3 is TGCGCCAGCAGCCTGGGGAAATACAATGAGCAGTTCTTC. Protein: CASSLGKYNEQFF.

The chain is built from TRBV7-9 and TRBJ2-4; possibly TRBD2 for D (6 bases). The CDR3 contains 15 residues. Trimming stripped 5 bases from V and 5 bases from J, with 16 bases between. The germline gives CDR1 SEHNR, CDR2 FQNEAQ (reference sequence). CDR3 loop: CASSRPGGPQNIQYF. In DNA, the CDR3 is TGTGCCAGCAGCCGACCCGGAGGGCCCCAAAACATTCAGTACTTC.

This clone was picked up one time. The V and J genes are TRBV11-2 and TRBJ2-5, with a tentative D call TRBD2 (6 bases). Germline V gene sequence: CDR1 SGHAT, CDR2 FQNNGV. This CDR3 contains 15 residues. Trimming shortened V by 0 bases and J by 5 bases, and 13 bases separated the two germline ends. In DNA form, the CDR3 reads TGTGCCAGCAGCTTAGAAGTGGGAGGATTCGAGACCCAGTACTTC. Translating it yields CASSLEVGGFETQYF.

The V call is TRBV11-2, the J call TRBJ1-1; D gene unclear. The V end lost 5 bases, the J end lost 4 bases, and 11 bases lay between the germline ends. This CDR3 comprises 13 residues. CDR1 and CDR2 from the germline V gene are SGHAT and FQNNGV. As DNA, the CDR3 is TGTGCCAGCAGCCAGACCAGTGCCACTGAAGCTTTCTTT. It is translated as CASSQTSATEAFF.

The chain links TRBV2 to TRBJ2-1; D is tentatively TRBD1 or TRBD2 (5 bases each). The length of the CDR3 is 12 residues. Trimming left V 4 bases short and J 12 bases short, with 13 bases between. CDR1 SNHLY and CDR2 FYNNEI come from the germline V gene. CDR3 DNA: TGTGCCAGCAGTGGGGACGGTGCGGCGCAGTTCTTC. This gives the protein CASSGDGAAQFF.

The rearrangement joins TRBV14 to TRBJ2-1, with D perhaps matching TRBD1 (6 bases). Trimming removed 2 bases at V and 2 bases at J, with 13 bases between. CDR1 and CDR2 (germline): SGHDN, FVKESK. This CDR3 comprises 16 residues. DNA of the CDR3: TGTGCCAGCAGCCAACTAAGGGGGAGCGCCTACAATGAGCAGTTCTTC. It yields the protein CASSQLRGSAYNEQFF.

This rearrangement joins TRBV30 to TRBJ1-1, with 7 bases that match TRBD1. This CDR3 is 15 amino acids long. The V gene end was trimmed by 0 bases and the J gene end by 1 base; junction bases not matched to a gene: 5. The germline CDR1 and CDR2 sequences are GTSNPN and SVGIG (reference sequence). The CDR3: CAWSVPRTGNTEAFF. In nucleotides, the CDR3 is TGTGCCTGGAGTGTCCCGAGGACAGGGAACACTGAAGCTTTCTTT.

DNA for the CDR3: TGTGCCAGCACCCGATCCGACAGCGACAATGAGCAGTTCTTC. This codes for CASTRSDSDNEQFF. The chain couples TRBV5-4 to TRBJ2-1; possibly TRBD1 for D (5 bases). The CDR3 consists of 14 residues. Germline assignment: CDR1 SGHNT and CDR2 YYREEE (reference sequence). V lost 6 bases to trimming and J lost 5 bases, with 15 bases between them. Together with reference TRBV5-4 and TRBJ2-1, the CDR3 gives the full variable domain: ETGVTQSPTHLIKTRGQQVTLRCSSQSGHNTVSWYQQALGQGPQFIFQYYREEENGRGNFPPRFSGLQFPNYSSELNVNALELDDSALYLCASTRSDSDNEQFFGPGTRLTVL.